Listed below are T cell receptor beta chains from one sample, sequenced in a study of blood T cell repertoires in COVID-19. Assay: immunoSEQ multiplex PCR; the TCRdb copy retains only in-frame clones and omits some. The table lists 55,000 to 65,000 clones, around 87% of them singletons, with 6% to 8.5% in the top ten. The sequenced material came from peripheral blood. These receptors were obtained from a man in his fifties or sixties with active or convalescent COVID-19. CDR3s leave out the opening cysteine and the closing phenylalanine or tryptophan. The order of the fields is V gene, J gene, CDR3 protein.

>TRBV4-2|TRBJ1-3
ASSPQDRGAGNTIY
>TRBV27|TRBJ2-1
ASSSIQRSRGEQF
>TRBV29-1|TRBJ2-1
SVEGPLLAEIYNEQF
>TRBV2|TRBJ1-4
ASKETGGANEKLF
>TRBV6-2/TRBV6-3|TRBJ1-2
ASSYSITGMQPSYSRYGYT
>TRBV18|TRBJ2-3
ASSPGGGRPPVAQY
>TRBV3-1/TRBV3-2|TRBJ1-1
ASSQFDRGRTEAF
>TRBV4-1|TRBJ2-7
ASSQDFPDRGYEQY
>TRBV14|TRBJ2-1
ASSQVGPGLAFDEQF
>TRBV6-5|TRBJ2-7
ASTPGEGPRYEQY
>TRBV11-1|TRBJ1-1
ASRRRQGNTEAF
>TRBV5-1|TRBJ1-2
ASSLGQGTEGLTYGYT
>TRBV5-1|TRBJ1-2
ASSSSGGSAKGYT
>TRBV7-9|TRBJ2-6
ASSLYLNSGANVLT
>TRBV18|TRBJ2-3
ASGGTGYNTDTQY
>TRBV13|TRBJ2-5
ASSSSGGTGEETQY
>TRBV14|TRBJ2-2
ASSQDRVNTGELF
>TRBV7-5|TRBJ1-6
VRSSGAGPTWGPLH
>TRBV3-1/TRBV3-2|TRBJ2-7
ASSQGHSRYEQY
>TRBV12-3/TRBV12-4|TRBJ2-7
ASSGLVTNEQY
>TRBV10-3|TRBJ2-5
AIMKPEAGQTQY
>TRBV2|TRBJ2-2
ASSELAIGTGELF
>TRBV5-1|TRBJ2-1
ASSGRLAGVHNEQF
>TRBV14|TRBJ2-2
ASSQGTGRGTGELF
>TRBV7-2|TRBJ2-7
ASSLAGGTGPGEQY
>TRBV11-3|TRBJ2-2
ASSFRGSNRMNTGELF
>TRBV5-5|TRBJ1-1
ASSLNFKNTEAF
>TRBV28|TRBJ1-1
ASSLRQGAEAF
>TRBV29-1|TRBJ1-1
SVVGRGKTEAF
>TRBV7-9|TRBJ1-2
ASSLGTDSSGYT
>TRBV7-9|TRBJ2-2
ASSLGQGNTGELF
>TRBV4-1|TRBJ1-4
ASSQGVEGSEKLF
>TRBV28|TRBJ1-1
ASRGAGVMNTEAF
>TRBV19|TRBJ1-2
ASSRIQGAGGYT
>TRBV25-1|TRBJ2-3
ASSAATSTDTQY
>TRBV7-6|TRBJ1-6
ASSLQNNSPLH
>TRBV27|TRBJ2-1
ASSGTSGRVQF
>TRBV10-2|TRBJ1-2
ASADRGEDYGYT
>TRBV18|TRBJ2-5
ASSPSETQY
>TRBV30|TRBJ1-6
AWSVLRRSPLH
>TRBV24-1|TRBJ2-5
ATSVRNRAGGTQY
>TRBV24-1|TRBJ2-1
ATSDETSGRGNEQF
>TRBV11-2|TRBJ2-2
ASSLRRLAGGLTGELF